The 3 T cell receptor beta chains presented below share a single source sample, sequenced in a study of spatial heterogeneity in lung cancer. Sample time point: blood at routine non-recurrence follow-up after resection. Whole RNA came from tumor, nontumor lung or frozen PBMC and was sequenced without being sorted. Each CDR3 protein is one row after TCRdb ran MiXCR on the 5' RACE reads. The profile shows about 26,000 distinct CDR3 sequences, roughly 6% of them singletons. Sequenced material: PBMCs, taken at follow-up. The receptors here all came from a male donor with early-stage non-small cell lung cancer.

This clonotype has just a few counts. The gene calls are TRBV14 and TRBJ1-1, with D unclear. The CDR3 loop spans 13 amino acids. Per germline, CDR1 SGHDN and CDR2 FVKESK. Trimming removed 0 bases from V and 6 bases from J, with 8 bases in between. CDR3 in DNA: TGTGCCAGCAGCCAAGAAGGAGGGTCTGAAGCTTTCTTT. It specifies CASSQEGGSEAFF.

There are many counts of this clonotype. The chain employs TRBV5-4 and TRBJ1-1, with D unclear. CDR3 size: 12 residues. Trimming cost V 2 bases and J 4 bases, with 6 bases left between them. Germline V gene data show CDR1 as SGHNT and CDR2 as YYREEE (reference sequence). DNA of the CDR3: TGTGCCAGCAGCTTCACGGGCACTGAAGCTTTCTTT. It codes for CASSFTGTEAFF.

This chain uses TRBV19 with TRBJ1-3; no clear D gene. The CDR3 length is 14 residues. Trimming stripped 10 bases from V and 0 bases from J, with 13 bases between. CDR1 and CDR2 from the germline V gene are LNHDA and SQIVND (reference sequence). CDR3 nucleotides: TGTGCCATCGCACCTACGGTCTCTGGAAACACCATATATTTT. It encodes CAIAPTVSGNTIYF.